This T cell receptor beta chain was sequenced during a study of cytomegalovirus exposure and HLA in healthy donors. Notes on the study in general: Among the sequence variants, a highly shared cluster was likely an artifact of sequencing.

As concerns this clone: No antigen is known for it.

Germline lookup yields CDR1 ENHRY and CDR2 SYGVKD. J was trimmed by 2 bases and V by 8 bases; bases with no gene match: 0. CDR3 length: 13 amino acids. A multiplex PCR was run with 60 Vbeta primers and 13 Jbeta primers. Some clones are missing from TCRdb's copy, which holds only in-frame ones; the method was immunoSEQ multiplex PCR. The table has over 110,000 clones, 82% seen once. The genes are TRBV10-3 and TRBJ1-2, with 12 bases fitting TRBD1. Specimen: PBMCs. This clonotype was sampled from a male donor in good health and CMV-seronegative. The CDR3 reads CAIGTGGNYGYTF. The CDR3 nucleotides are TGTGCCATCGGGACAGGGGGCAACTATGGCTACACCTTC.